This T cell receptor beta chain came from a study of T cells in Graves' hyperthyroidism and ophthalmopathy. This clonotype was found many times. The antigen is undetermined. General study results and limits: Ophthalmopathy stood apart from stable hyperthyroidism in a 13 V-J model.

Trimming stripped 4 bases from V and 4 bases from J, with 7 bases between. The CDR3 has 12 residues. Germline V gene lookup returns CDR1 DFQATT and CDR2 SNEGSKA (reference sequence). Amplified TCR beta CDR3 regions came from RNA transcripts. During a first-round RT-PCR of the TCR CDR3, the HTBI primer set was used. TCRdb reprocessed the multiplex PCR reads via MiXCR and lists one record per CDR3 protein. Among over 400,000 distinct CDR3 sequences, roughly 15% were seen once, and the ten largest hold roughly an eighth. This receptor was identified in a man aged 18-30 years with Graves' ophthalmopathy. Sequenced: blood. V and J are TRBV20-1 and TRBJ1-4; D is ambiguous. The CDR3 DNA reads as TGCAGTGCTACGGGCCTTAATGAAAAACTGTTTTTT. Protein product: CSATGLNEKLFF.